This TCR beta chain appears in the sequencing data of a study of cytotoxic CD8 clonotypes in ibrutinib-treated CLL. This clone was counted once. Profiling relied on immunoSEQ multiplex PCR, and the TCRdb table lists in-frame clones only, not all of them. The repertoire holds around 130,000 clones, around four fifths seen once, with roughly 3.1% in the top ten. The germline gives CDR1 SGHNT, CDR2 YYREEE (reference sequence). The ends lost 4 bases at V and 7 bases at J; junction bases unmatched: 8. CDR3 length equals 15 residues. This sequence was found in a human donor with chronic lymphocytic leukemia. Sequencing used PBMCs, obtained after 24 months of ibrutinib treatment. The V and J genes are TRBV5-4 and TRBJ1-2, with 12 positions matching TRBD1. DNA of the CDR3: TGTGCCAGCAGCGCCTACGGGACAGGGGGCTTTGGCTACACCTTC. Encoded protein: CASSAYGTGGFGYTF.